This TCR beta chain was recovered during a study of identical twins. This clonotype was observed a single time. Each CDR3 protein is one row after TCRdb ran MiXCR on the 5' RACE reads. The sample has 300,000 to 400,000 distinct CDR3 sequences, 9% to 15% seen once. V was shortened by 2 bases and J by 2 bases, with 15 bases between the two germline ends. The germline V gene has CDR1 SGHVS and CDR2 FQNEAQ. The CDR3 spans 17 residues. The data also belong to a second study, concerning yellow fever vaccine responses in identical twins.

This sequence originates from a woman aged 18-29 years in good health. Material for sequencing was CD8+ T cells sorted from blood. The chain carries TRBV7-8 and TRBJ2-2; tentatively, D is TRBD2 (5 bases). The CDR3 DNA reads TGTGCCAGCAGCTTACCAAGGGCAGAGGGTAACACCGGGGAGCTGTTTTTT. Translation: CASSLPRAEGNTGELFF.